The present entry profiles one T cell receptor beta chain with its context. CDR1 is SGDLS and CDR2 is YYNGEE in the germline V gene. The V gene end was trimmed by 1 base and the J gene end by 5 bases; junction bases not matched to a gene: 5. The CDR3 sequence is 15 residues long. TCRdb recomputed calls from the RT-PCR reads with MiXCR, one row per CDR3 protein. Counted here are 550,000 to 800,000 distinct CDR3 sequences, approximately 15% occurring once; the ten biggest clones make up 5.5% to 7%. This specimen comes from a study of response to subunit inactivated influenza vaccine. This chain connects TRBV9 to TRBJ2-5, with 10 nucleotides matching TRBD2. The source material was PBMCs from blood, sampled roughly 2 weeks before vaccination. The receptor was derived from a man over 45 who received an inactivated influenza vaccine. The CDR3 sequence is CASSVQSGGAETQYF. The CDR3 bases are TGTGCCAGCAGCGTACAGAGCGGGGGGGCGGAGACCCAGTACTTC.